A selection of T cell receptor beta chains follows, all from one sample in a study of T cells in Graves' hyperthyroidism and ophthalmopathy. TCRdb called the multiplex PCR reads again in MiXCR, with one record for every CDR3 protein. In the table there are roughly 380,000 distinct CDR3 sequences, approximately 15% of which are singletons. The sequenced sample was blood. Receptors were obtained from a woman in her late teens or twenties with Graves' hyperthyroidism. Both conserved end residues are part of each CDR3. Clone size is shown for a subset of rows, as once, few, many or a class of expanded clone.

abundance: NA
j_gene: TRBJ1-5
v_gene: TRBV12-3/TRBV12-4
len: 14
CDR3aa: CASSSGQEDQPQHF

abundance: many
j_gene: TRBJ1-1
v_gene: TRBV6-1
len: 14
CDR3aa: CASSETRRDTEAFF

abundance: NA
j_gene: TRBJ1-4
v_gene: TRBV29-1
len: 16
CDR3aa: CSVDFGRTATNEKLFF

abundance: NA
j_gene: TRBJ2-7
v_gene: TRBV4-1
len: 17
CDR3aa: CASSQDGLAGGSYEQYF

abundance: many
j_gene: TRBJ2-1
v_gene: TRBV11-2
len: 15
CDR3aa: CASSPFRGDYNEQFF

abundance: many
j_gene: TRBJ2-3
v_gene: TRBV3-1
len: 12
CDR3aa: CASSQSLDTQYF

abundance: many
j_gene: TRBJ2-3
v_gene: TRBV24-1
len: 12
CDR3aa: CATSGGSDTQYF

abundance: few
j_gene: TRBJ2-2
v_gene: TRBV5-8
len: 18
CDR3aa: CASSRPGLAGVGTGELFF

abundance: few
j_gene: TRBJ2-5
v_gene: TRBV7-2
len: 15
CDR3aa: CASSTRDRGRETQYF

abundance: NA
j_gene: TRBJ1-1
v_gene: TRBV29-1
len: 12
CDR3aa: CSVVSGDTEAFF

abundance: many
j_gene: TRBJ2-7
v_gene: TRBV20-1
len: 14
CDR3aa: CSAARDRSSYEQYF

abundance: NA
j_gene: TRBJ1-1
v_gene: TRBV19
len: 13
CDR3aa: CASSPGIVTEAFF

abundance: many
j_gene: TRBJ2-1
v_gene: TRBV7-8
len: 19
CDR3aa: CASSRSTGGAGGTLNEQFF

abundance: many
j_gene: TRBJ1-1
v_gene: TRBV3-1
len: 15
CDR3aa: CASSRSGVGNTEAFF

abundance: few
j_gene: TRBJ1-5
v_gene: TRBV5-4
len: 14
CDR3aa: CASSRYGVNQPQHF

abundance: NA
j_gene: TRBJ1-5
v_gene: TRBV27
len: 15
CDR3aa: CASSSTAYSNQPQHF

abundance: NA
j_gene: TRBJ2-2
v_gene: TRBV20-1
len: 17
CDR3aa: CSARDYGTSGNTGELFF

abundance: many
j_gene: TRBJ2-7
v_gene: TRBV7-6
len: 15
CDR3aa: CASSLGGTGGHEQYF

abundance: NA
j_gene: TRBJ2-3
v_gene: TRBV25-1
len: 15
CDR3aa: CASSGGQRSTDTQYF

abundance: many
j_gene: TRBJ1-1
v_gene: TRBV29-1
len: 13
CDR3aa: CSGRRGQGSSAFF

abundance: many
j_gene: TRBJ2-1
v_gene: TRBV18
len: 16
CDR3aa: CASSPLGGREGNEQFF

abundance: few
j_gene: TRBJ2-1
v_gene: TRBV27
len: 13
CDR3aa: CASSSSRIYEQFF

abundance: few
j_gene: TRBJ1-5
v_gene: TRBV28
len: 14
CDR3aa: CASRVPVVNQPQHF

abundance: NA
j_gene: TRBJ1-6
v_gene: TRBV9
len: 16
CDR3aa: CASSVGSSRGNSPLHF

abundance: NA
j_gene: TRBJ2-7
v_gene: TRBV19
len: 12
CDR3aa: CASSIGTNEQYF

abundance: many
j_gene: TRBJ2-1
v_gene: TRBV29-1
len: 15
CDR3aa: CSVEMGTRRYNEQFF

abundance: many
j_gene: TRBJ2-7
v_gene: TRBV10-3
len: 14
CDR3aa: CAISATSRSYEQYF

abundance: many
j_gene: TRBJ1-1
v_gene: TRBV29-1
len: 15
CDR3aa: CSVLTSTGMNTEAFF

abundance: many
j_gene: TRBJ2-5
v_gene: TRBV30
len: 13
CDR3aa: CAWSWGSEGTQYF

abundance: many
j_gene: TRBJ2-3
v_gene: TRBV6-1
len: 15
CDR3aa: CASMEGQGATDTQYF

abundance: NA
j_gene: TRBJ1-6
v_gene: TRBV9
len: 14
CDR3aa: CASSGLRADSPLHF

abundance: few
j_gene: TRBJ2-1
v_gene: TRBV5-6
len: 15
CDR3aa: CASSGWTSGNNEQFF

abundance: many
j_gene: TRBJ2-3
v_gene: TRBV20-1
len: 15
CDR3aa: CSALATGAITDTQYF

abundance: few
j_gene: TRBJ2-7
v_gene: TRBV5-1
len: 16
CDR3aa: CASSLASSGRWYEQYF

abundance: many
j_gene: TRBJ1-1
v_gene: TRBV2
len: 15
CDR3aa: CASSKLTVMNTEAFF

abundance: few
j_gene: TRBJ2-2
v_gene: TRBV5-6
len: 13
CDR3aa: CASSLVASGELFF

abundance: many
j_gene: TRBJ1-5
v_gene: TRBV5-6
len: 16
CDR3aa: CASSLKGGAGNQPQHF

abundance: NA
j_gene: TRBJ2-1
v_gene: TRBV20-1
len: 15
CDR3aa: CSARGKRVQNNEQFF

abundance: many
j_gene: TRBJ2-5
v_gene: TRBV28
len: 15
CDR3aa: CASSVLSGLQETQYF

abundance: NA
j_gene: TRBJ2-5
v_gene: TRBV30
len: 13
CDR3aa: CAWSRGARETQYF